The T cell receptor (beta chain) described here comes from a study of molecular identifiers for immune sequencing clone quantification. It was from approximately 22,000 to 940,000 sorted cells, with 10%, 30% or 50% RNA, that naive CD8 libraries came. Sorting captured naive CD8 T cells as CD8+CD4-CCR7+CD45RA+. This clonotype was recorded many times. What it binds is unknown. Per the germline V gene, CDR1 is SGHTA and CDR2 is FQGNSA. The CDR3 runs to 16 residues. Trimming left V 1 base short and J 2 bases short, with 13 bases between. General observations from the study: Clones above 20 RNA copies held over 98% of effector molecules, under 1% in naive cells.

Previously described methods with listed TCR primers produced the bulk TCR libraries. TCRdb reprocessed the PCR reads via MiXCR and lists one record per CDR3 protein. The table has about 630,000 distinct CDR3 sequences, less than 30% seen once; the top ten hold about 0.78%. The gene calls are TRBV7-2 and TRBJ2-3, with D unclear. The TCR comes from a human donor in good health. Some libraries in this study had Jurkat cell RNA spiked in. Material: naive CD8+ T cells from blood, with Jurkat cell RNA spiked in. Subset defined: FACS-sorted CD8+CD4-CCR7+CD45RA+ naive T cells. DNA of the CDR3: TGTGCCAGCAGCTTAGGGTCAGTACGGTTCACAGATACGCAGTATTTT. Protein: CASSLGSVRFTDTQYF.